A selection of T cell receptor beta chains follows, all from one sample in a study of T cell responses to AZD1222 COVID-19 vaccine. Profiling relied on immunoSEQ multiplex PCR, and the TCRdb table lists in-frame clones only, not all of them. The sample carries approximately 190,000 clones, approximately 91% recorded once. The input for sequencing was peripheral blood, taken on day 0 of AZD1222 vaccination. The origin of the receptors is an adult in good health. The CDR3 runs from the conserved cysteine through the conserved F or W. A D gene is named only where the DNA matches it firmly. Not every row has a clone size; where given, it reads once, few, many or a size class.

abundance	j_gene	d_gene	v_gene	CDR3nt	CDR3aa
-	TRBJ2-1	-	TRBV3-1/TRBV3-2	TGTGCCAGCAGCCAAGATATAGGGGCCTACAATGAGCAGTTCTTC	CASSQDIGAYNEQFF
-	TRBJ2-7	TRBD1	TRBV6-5	TGTGCCAGCAGTTACTCCGGGACAGGGGACGCCTACGAGCAGTACTTC	CASSYSGTGDAYEQYF
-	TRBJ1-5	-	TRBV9	TGTGCCAGCAGCGTAGAGGGGAATAGCAATCAGCCCCAGCATTTT	CASSVEGNSNQPQHF
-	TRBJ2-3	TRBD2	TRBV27	TGTGCCAGCAGTTTAAATCCTGCTAGCGGGGGAGTTACGCAGTATTTT	CASSLNPASGGVTQYF
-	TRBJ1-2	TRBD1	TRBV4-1	TGCGCCAGCAGCCAAGAGGTACAGGGGGGTTATGGCTACACCTTC	CASSQEVQGGYGYTF
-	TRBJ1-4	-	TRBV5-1	TGCGCCAGCAGCTTGGCCGGGACCACTAATGAAAAACTGTTTTTT	CASSLAGTTNEKLFF
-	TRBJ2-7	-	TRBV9	TGTGCCAGCAGCGTCGTACACGGGGCCCTTCTGTCCTACGAGCAGTACTTC	CASSVVHGALLSYEQYF
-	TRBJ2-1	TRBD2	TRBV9	TGTGCCAGCAGCAATCCCGGGACTAGCGGATACAATGAGCAGTTCTTC	CASSNPGTSGYNEQFF
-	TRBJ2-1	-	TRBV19	TGTGCCAGTAGTATAGTTGGGACTGGCTACAATGAGCAGTTCTTC	CASSIVGTGYNEQFF
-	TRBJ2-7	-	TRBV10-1	TGCGCCAGCAGTGAGTCGGGGGATTTCTACGAGCAGTACTTC	CASSESGDFYEQYF
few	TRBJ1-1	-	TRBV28	TGTGCCAGCAGTTTAACGGAGCGGGGGAGAACTGAAGCTTTCTTT	CASSLTERGRTEAFF
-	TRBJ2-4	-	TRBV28	TGTGCCAGCAGCCCCCCGGGCAGCTTAGCCAAAAACATTCAGTACTTC	CASSPPGSLAKNIQYF
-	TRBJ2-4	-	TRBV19	TGTGCCAGTAGTAAGGACAGTTCCCTAGCCAAAAACATTCAGTACTTC	CASSKDSSLAKNIQYF
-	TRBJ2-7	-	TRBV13	TGTGCCAGCAGCTTCCGTTCATCGAGGTACGAGCAGTACTTC	CASSFRSSRYEQYF
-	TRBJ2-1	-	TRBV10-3	TGTGCCATCAGCTCCGGGACACCATATGAGCAGTTCTTC	CAISSGTPYEQFF
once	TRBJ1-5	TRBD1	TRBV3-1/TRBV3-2	TGTGCCAGCAGCTGGGGACAGGGGCATCAGCCCCAGCATTTT	CASSWGQGHQPQHF
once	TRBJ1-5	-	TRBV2	TGTGCCAGCAGCCGCGACACTAGCAATCAGCCCCAGCATTTT	CASSRDTSNQPQHF
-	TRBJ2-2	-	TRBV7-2	TGTGCCAGCAGCCCCAACCCCTCATCCCCCGGGGAGCTGTTTTTT	CASSPNPSSPGELFF
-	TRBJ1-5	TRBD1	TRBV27	TGTGCCAGCCGGGACAGGAGCAATCAGCCCCAGCATTTT	CASRDRSNQPQHF
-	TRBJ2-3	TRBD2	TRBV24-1	TGTGCCACCAGTGCCCCCAGTCCCCGGACTAGCGGGGCTCCAGATACGCAGTATTTT	CATSAPSPRTSGAPDTQYF
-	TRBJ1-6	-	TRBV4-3	TGCGCCAGCAGCCAAGAGACGGGTAATAATTCACCCCTCCACTTT	CASSQETGNNSPLHF
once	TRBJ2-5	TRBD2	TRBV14	TGTGCCAGCAGCCCCGGGACTATCCTCCAAGAGACCCAGTACTTC	CASSPGTILQETQYF
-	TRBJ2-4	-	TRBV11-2	TGTGCCAGCACCCCGGGTATCTTAGCCAAAAACATTCAGTACTTC	CASTPGILAKNIQYF
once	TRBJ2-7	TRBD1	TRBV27	TGTGCCAGCAGTTTATCGGGGCTCGGACAGGGGTTTTTCTACGAGCAGTACTTC	CASSLSGLGQGFFYEQYF
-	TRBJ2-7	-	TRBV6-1	TGTGCCAGCAGTGAAGGGCGGGACAAGCAGTACTTC	CASSEGRDKQYF
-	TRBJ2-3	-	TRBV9	TGTGCCAGCAGCGTAGCGGGGAGCACAGATACGCAGTATTTT	CASSVAGSTDTQYF